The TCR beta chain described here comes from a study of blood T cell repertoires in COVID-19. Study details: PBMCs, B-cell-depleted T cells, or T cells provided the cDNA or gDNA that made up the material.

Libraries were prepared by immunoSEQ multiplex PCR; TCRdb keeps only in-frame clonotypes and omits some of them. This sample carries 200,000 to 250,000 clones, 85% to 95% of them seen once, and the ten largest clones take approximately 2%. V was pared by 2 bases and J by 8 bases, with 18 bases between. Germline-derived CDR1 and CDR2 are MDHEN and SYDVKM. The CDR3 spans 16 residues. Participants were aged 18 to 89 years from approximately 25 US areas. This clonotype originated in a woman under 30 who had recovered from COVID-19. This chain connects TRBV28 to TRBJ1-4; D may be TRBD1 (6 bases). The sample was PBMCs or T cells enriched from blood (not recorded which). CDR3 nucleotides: TGTGCCAGCAGTTTAACCGGTACAGGGTCAAAGGAAAAACTGTTTTTT. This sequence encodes CASSLTGTGSKEKLFF.